This entry concerns a single T cell receptor (beta chain). The CDR3 end lies 3 residues beyond the end of the read and is filled in from the germline J gene. These data belong to a study of T cells in women clearing cervical HPV infection. Study details: Women with histologically confirmed HPV16-related CIN3 or worse, 2 with invasive cancer, served as cases. No precancer developed; the control's incident HPV16 infection cleared within 12 months. Case blood was drawn a median 149 days after lesion detection.

The CDR3 runs 15 residues. The germline V gene encodes CDR1 SGHDT and CDR2 YYEEEE. V was clipped by 4 bases and J by 5 bases; unmatched bases: 9. The protocol was immunoSEQ multiplex PCR, while the TCRdb copy is restricted to in-frame clones and leaves out a portion. This sample contains some 30,000 clones. The clonotype originates from a woman aged 18-70 years with a cervical HPV16 infection that either progressed to CIN3+ or cleared (not recorded which). The chain couples TRBV5-6 to TRBJ2-7; 10 nucleotides match TRBD2. The specimen sequenced was blood buffy coat. The CDR3 bases that were read are TGTGCCAGCAGCCGCCAACTAGCGGGATCGGACGAG. Protein sequence: CASSRQLAGSDE. The entire CDR3 protein is CASSRQLAGSDEQYF.